This TCR beta chain derives from a study of blood T cell repertoires in COVID-19. The overall study: From the United States, Italy and Spain came samples of acute and convalescent COVID-19.

Clones were read by immunoSEQ multiplex PCR, and TCRdb kept only the in-frame ones, dropping some. The sample holds around 300,000 clones, about 83% seen once. The CDR3 is made up of 17 amino acids. The germline V and J ends were trimmed by 3 bases and 8 bases, with 22 bases remaining between them. CDR1 is KGHDR and CDR2 is SFDVKD in the germline V gene. The receptor was isolated from a man aged 25 to 40 with active or convalescent COVID-19. The sample comprised peripheral blood. The rearrangement uses TRBV24-1 and TRBJ2-1; D perhaps matches TRBD2 (5 bases). The CDR3 nucleotides read TGTGCCACCAGTGATCCGGACTTTCTCGGGTCTGTGGATGAGCAGTTCTTC. Protein product: CATSDPDFLGSVDEQFF.